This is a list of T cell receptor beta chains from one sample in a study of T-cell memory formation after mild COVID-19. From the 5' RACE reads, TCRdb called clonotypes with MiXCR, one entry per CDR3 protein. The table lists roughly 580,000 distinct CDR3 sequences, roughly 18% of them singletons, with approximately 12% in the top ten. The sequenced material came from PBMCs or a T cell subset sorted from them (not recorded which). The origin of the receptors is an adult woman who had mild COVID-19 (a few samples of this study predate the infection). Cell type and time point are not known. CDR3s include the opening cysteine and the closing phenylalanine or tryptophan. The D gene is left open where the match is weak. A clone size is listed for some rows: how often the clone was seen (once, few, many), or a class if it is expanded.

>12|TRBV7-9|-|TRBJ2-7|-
CASSLEAGEQYF
TGTGCCAGCAGCTTAGAAGCGGGCGAGCAGTACTTC
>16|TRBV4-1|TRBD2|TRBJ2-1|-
CASSQILSGGATEQFF
TGCGCCAGCAGCCAAATCCTTAGCGGGGGGGCCACTGAGCAGTTCTTC
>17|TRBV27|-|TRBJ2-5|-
CASSDYRVVGGQETQYF
TGTGCCAGCAGCGATTACCGCGTGGTGGGGGGTCAAGAGACCCAGTACTTC
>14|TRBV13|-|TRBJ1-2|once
CASSFKSEGYGYTF
TGTGCCAGCAGTTTTAAGTCCGAAGGCTATGGCTACACCTTC
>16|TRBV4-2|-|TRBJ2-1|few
CASSQDQATSYNEQFF
TGTGCCAGCAGCCAAGATCAGGCTACCTCCTACAATGAGCAGTTCTTC
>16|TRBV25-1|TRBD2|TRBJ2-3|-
CASSEWAGGLADTQYF
TGTGCCAGCAGTGAATGGGCGGGGGGGCTGGCAGATACGCAGTATTTT
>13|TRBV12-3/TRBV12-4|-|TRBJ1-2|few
CASSLAGPYGYTF
TGTGCCAGCAGTTTAGCCGGCCCCTATGGCTACACCTTC
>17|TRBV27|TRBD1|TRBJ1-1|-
CASSLTTGGWWNTEAFF
TGTGCCAGCAGTTTAACGACAGGGGGATGGTGGAACACTGAAGCTTTCTTT
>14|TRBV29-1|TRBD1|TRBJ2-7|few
CSVIPGQGGHEQYF
TGCAGCGTTATCCCGGGACAGGGGGGGCACGAGCAGTACTTC
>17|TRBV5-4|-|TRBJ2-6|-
CASSLGGGVSGANVLTF
TGTGCCAGCAGCTTAGGAGGCGGAGTCTCTGGGGCCAACGTCCTGACTTTC
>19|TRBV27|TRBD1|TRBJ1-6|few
CASSIIPPERTGNVSPLHF
TGTGCCAGCAGTATTATACCCCCTGAAAGGACAGGGAATGTTTCACCCCTCCACTTT
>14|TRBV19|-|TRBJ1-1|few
CASSIPVGVTEAFF
TGTGCCAGTAGTATACCCGTGGGGGTCACTGAAGCTTTCTTT
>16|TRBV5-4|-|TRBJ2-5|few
CASSLGYIRAQETQYF
TGTGCCAGCAGCTTGGGCTATATCCGTGCCCAAGAGACCCAGTACTTC
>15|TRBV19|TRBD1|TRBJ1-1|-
CASSPWTGGLAEAFF
TGTGCCAGTAGTCCCTGGACAGGGGGCCTCGCTGAAGCTTTCTTT
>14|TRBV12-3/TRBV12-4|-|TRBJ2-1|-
CASSWGGGLGEQFF
TGTGCCAGCAGTTGGGGGGGCGGCTTAGGGGAGCAGTTCTTC
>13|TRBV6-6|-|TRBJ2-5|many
CASSYVPPETQYF
TGTGCCAGCAGTTACGTCCCCCCGGAGACCCAGTACTTC
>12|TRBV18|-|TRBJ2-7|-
CASSKYLREQYF
TGTGCCAGCTCAAAGTATTTAAGGGAGCAGTACTTC
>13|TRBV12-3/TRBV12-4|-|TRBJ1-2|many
CASSRTSNYGYTF
TGTGCCAGCAGTCGGACGTCTAACTATGGCTACACCTTC
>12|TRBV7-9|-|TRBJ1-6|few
CASSLQDSPLHF
TGTGCCAGCAGCTTACAGGATTCACCCCTCCACTTT
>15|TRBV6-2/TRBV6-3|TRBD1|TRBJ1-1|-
CASRPGQGAWTEAFF
TGTGCCAGCAGACCGGGACAGGGGGCTTGGACTGAAGCTTTCTTT
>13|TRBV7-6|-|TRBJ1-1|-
CASSPPDGTEAFF
TGTGCCAGCAGCCCACCCGACGGGACTGAAGCTTTCTTT
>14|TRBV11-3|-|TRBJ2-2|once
CASNQGTNTGELFF
TGTGCCAGCAACCAGGGAACGAACACCGGGGAGCTGTTTTTT
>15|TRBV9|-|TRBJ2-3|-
CASSRTRTSTDTQYF
TGTGCCAGCAGCCGGACCCGAACTAGCACAGATACGCAGTATTTT
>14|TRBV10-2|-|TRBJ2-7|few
CAIKSGTSLYEQYF
TGCGCCATCAAAAGCGGTACCTCTTTGTACGAGCAGTACTTC
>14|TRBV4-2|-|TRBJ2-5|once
CASSRDSETETQYF
TGTGCCAGCAGTCGGGACTCCGAAACCGAGACCCAGTACTTC
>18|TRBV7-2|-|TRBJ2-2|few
CASSLVLLPGRGTGELFF
TGTGCCAGCAGCTTGGTCTTGCTGCCCGGGAGAGGCACCGGGGAGCTGTTTTTT
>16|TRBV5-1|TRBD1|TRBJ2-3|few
CASSRTGTGGLDTQYF
TGCGCCAGCAGCCGAACCGGGACAGGGGGCTTGGATACGCAGTATTTT
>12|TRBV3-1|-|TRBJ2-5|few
CASSQVGQTQYF
TGTGCCAGCAGCCAAGTAGGACAGACCCAGTACTTC
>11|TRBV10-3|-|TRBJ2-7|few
CAISAFPEQYF
TGTGCCATCAGTGCCTTCCCGGAGCAGTACTTC
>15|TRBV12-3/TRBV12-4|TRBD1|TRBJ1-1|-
CASSGGQGLNTEAFF
TGTGCCAGCAGTGGTGGACAGGGCTTGAACACTGAAGCTTTCTTT
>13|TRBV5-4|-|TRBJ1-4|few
CASSEAQEEKLFF
TGTGCCAGCAGCGAAGCACAGGAAGAAAAACTGTTTTTT
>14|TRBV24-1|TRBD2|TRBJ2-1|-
CATRTSGGRNEQFF
TGTGCCACCCGAACTAGCGGGGGGCGGAATGAGCAGTTCTTC
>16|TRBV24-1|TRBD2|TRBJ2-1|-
CATSDQPRTSKNEQFF
TGTGCCACCAGTGACCAACCAAGGACTAGCAAGAATGAGCAGTTCTTC
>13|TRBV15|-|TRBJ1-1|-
CATSRSVYGEAFF
TGTGCCACCAGCAGAAGCGTTTACGGTGAAGCTTTCTTT
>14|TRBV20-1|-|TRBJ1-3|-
CSARAFDSGNTIYF
TGCAGTGCTAGAGCGTTTGACTCTGGAAACACCATATATTTT
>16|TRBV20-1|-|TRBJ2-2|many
CSARGSPTVNTGELFF
TGCAGTGCTAGAGGAAGCCCGACAGTGAACACCGGGGAGCTGTTTTTT
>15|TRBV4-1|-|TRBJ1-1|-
CASSRLQVKGAEAFF
TGCGCCAGCAGCCGGCTTCAGGTCAAGGGCGCTGAAGCTTTCTTT
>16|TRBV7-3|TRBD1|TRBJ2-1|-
CASSLSPGQGSNEQFF
TGTGCCAGCAGCTTATCCCCGGGACAGGGGTCCAATGAGCAGTTCTTC
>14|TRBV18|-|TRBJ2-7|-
CASSPYRDSYEQYF
TGTGCCAGCTCACCCTACCGGGACTCCTACGAGCAGTACTTC
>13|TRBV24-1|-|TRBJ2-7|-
CATSRDWVSGQYF
TGTGCCACCAGTCGGGATTGGGTGTCGGGGCAGTACTTC
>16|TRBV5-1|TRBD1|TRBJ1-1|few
CASSFSGQGANTEAFF
TGCGCCAGCAGCTTCTCCGGACAGGGGGCGAACACTGAAGCTTTCTTT
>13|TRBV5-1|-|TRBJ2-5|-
CASRGFIKETQYF
TGCGCCAGCAGGGGGTTTATAAAAGAGACCCAGTACTTC